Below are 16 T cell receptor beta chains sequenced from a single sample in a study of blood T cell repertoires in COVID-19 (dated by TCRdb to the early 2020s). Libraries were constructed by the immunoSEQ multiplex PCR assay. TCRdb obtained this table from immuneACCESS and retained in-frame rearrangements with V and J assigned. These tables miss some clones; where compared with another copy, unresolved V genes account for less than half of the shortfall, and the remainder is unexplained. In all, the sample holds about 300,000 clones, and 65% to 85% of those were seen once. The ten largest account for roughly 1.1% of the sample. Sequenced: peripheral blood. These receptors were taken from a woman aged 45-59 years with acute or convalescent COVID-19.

CDR3 in DNA: TGTGCCAGCAGCAAAGCGAGCAGGGACGAGCAGTACGTC. The encoded protein is CASSKASRDEQYV. The chain links TRBV21-1 to TRBJ2-7; no check of the table's D call, TRBD1, against the DNA was made. TRBV21-1 corresponds to a pseudogene. There are 13 residues in the CDR3.

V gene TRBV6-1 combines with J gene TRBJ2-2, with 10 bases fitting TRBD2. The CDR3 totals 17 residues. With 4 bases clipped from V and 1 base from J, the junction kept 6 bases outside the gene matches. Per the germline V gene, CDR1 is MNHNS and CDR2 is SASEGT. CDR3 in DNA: TGTGCCAGCAGTGCCACTATAGCGGGGGGGAACACCGGGGAGCTGTTTTTT. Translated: CASSATIAGGNTGELFF.

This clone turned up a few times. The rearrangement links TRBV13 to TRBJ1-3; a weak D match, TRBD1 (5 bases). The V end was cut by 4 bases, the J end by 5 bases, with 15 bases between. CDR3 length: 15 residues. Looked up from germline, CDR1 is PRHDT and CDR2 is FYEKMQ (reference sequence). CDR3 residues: CASSSTRGSRNTIYF. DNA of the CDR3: TGTGCCAGCAGCTCGACGCGGGGGAGTAGAAACACCATATATTTT.

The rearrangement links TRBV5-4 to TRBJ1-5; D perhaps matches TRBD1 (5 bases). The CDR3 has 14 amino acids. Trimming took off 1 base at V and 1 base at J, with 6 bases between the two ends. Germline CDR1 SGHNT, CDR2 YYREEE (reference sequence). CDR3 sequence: CASSLRGSNQPQHF. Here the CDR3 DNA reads TGTGCCAGCAGCTTGCGGGGGAGCAATCAGCCCCAGCATTTT. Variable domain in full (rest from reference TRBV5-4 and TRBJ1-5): ETGVTQSPTHLIKTRGQQVTLRCSSQSGHNTVSWYQQALGQGPQFIFQYYREEENGRGNFPPRFSGLQFPNYSSELNVNALELDDSALYLCASSLRGSNQPQHFGDGTRLSIL.

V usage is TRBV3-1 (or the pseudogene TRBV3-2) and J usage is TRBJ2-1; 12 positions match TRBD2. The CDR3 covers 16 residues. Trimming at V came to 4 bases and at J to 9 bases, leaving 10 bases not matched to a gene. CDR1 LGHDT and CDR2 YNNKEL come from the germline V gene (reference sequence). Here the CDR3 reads CASSPASGRAFGEQFF. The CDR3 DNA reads TGTGCCAGCAGCCCGGCTAGCGGGAGGGCCTTCGGTGAGCAGTTCTTC.

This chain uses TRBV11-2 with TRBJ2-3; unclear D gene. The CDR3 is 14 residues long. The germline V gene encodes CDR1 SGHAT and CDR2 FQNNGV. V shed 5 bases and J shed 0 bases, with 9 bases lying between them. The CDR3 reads CASSPQRSTDTQYF. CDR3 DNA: TGTGCCAGCAGCCCCCAGAGGAGCACAGATACGCAGTATTTT.

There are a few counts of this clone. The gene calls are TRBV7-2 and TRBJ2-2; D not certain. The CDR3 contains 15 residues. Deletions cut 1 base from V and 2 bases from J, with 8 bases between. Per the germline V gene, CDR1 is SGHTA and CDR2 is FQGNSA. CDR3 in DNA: TGTGCCAGCAGCTTAGTACAGACCAACACCGGGGAGCTGTTTTTT. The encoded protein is CASSLVQTNTGELFF.

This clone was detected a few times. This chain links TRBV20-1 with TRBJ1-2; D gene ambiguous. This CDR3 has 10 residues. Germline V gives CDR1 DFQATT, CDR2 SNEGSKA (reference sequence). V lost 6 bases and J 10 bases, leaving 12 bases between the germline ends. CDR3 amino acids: CSALARYYTF. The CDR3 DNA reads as TGCAGTGCACTCGCGAGGTACTACACCTTC.

CDR3 sequence (DNA): TGTGCCAGCAGCGCGGGACAGGGATATGGCTACACCTTC. Protein product: CASSAGQGYGYTF. The chain joins TRBV5-6 to TRBJ1-2; 9 bases line up with TRBD1. The germline V gene has CDR1 SGHDT and CDR2 YYEEEE. This CDR3 region has 13 residues. V lost 4 bases and J lost 5; bases outside the gene matches: 3.

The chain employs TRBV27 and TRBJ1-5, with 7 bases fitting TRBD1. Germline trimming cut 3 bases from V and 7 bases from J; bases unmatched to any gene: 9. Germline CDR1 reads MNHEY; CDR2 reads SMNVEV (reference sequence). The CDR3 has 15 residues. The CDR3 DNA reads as TGTGCCAGCAGTTTCTCCGACAGGGCAGGACAGCCCCAGCATTTT. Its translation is CASSFSDRAGQPQHF.

This CDR3 reads CASSPFPGDQPQHF. CDR3 nucleotide sequence: TGCGCCAGCAGCCCCTTTCCAGGGGATCAGCCCCAGCATTTT. This chain links TRBV5-1 with TRBJ1-5, with D tentatively TRBD1 (6 bases). Germline V gives CDR1 SGHRS, CDR2 YFSETQ. The V gene lost 4 bases and the J gene lost 5 bases, with 13 bases spanning the gap. This CDR3 is 14 amino acids long.

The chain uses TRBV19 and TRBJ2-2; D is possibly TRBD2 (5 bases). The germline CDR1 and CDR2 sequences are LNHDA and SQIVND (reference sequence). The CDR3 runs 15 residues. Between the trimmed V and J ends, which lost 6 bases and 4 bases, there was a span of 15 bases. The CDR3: CASSPGYLLTGELFF. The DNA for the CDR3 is TGTGCCAGTAGCCCGGGGTACCTTCTCACCGGGGAGCTGTTTTTT.

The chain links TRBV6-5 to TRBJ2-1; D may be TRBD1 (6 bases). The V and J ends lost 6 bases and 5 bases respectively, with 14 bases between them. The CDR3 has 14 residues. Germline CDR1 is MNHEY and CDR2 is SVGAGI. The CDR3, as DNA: TGTGCCAGCAGCCTGGACAGCGTTGACAATGAGCAGTTCTTC. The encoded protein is CASSLDSVDNEQFF.

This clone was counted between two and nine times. CDR3 sequence: CASIFTGQGNTEAFF. The CDR3 bases are TGTGCCAGTATTTTTACTGGACAGGGGAACACTGAAGCTTTCTTT. This rearrangement joins TRBV19 to TRBJ1-1; 8 bases are a match to TRBD1. V lost 7 bases to trimming and J lost 1 base; unmatched junction nucleotides: 8. CDR3 length: 15 amino acids. Germline CDR1 LNHDA, CDR2 SQIVND (reference sequence).

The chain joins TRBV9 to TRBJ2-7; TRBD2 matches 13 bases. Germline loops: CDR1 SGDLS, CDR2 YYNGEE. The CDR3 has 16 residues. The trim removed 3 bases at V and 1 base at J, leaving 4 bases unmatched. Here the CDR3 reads CASSGTSGRGSYEQYF. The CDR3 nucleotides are TGTGCCAGCAGCGGCACTAGCGGGAGGGGGTCCTACGAGCAGTACTTC.

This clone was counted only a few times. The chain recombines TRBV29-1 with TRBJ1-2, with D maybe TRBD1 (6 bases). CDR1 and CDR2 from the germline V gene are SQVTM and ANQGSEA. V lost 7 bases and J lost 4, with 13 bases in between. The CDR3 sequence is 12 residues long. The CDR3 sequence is CSASGQSYGYTF. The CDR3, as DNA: TGCAGCGCATCCGGACAGAGCTATGGCTACACCTTC. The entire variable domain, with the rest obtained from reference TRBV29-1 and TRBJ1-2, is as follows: SAVISQKPSRDICQRGTSLTIQCQVDSQVTMMFWYRQQPGQSLTLIATANQGSEATYESGFVIDKFPISRPNLTFSTLTVSNMSPEDSSIYLCSASGQSYGYTFGSGTRLTVV.